This entry concerns a single T cell receptor beta chain. This sample is part of a study of blood T cells in healthy people across ages. Germline V CDR1 and CDR2: SEHNR, FQNEAQ (reference sequence). Trimming removed 5 bases from V and 11 bases from J, with 15 bases in between. The CDR3 is 12 amino acids. Next came a second PCR, run for roughly 6 to 11 cycles, which used a sample-barcoded 5' primer along with a J-beta primer mix. In TCRdb, the 5' RACE reads were re-called with MiXCR into one record per CDR3 protein. This sample has 650,000 to 1,000,000 distinct CDR3 sequences, with roughly 46% found just once.

The sequence came from a man at least 80 years old in good health. The V call is TRBV7-9, the J call TRBJ1-2, with D unresolved. Sequenced input: blood. For the CDR3, the DNA is TGTGCCAGCAGCGGGTTAGTTGGTGGTTACACCTTC. It translates to CASSGLVGGYTF.